This T cell receptor (beta chain) was observed in a study of cytomegalovirus exposure and HLA in healthy donors. Vbeta (60) and Jbeta (13) primers were used in the PCR. The table came from immunoSEQ multiplex PCR; TCRdb's copy has only in-frame clones and leaves some out. In the table there are about 180,000 clones, over 70% of which are singletons. Germline CDR1 reads PRHDT; CDR2 reads FYEKMQ (reference sequence). The V end lost 4 bases, the J end lost 8 bases, and 14 bases lay between the germline ends. The CDR3 spans 13 residues. The rearrangement joins TRBV13 to TRBJ1-2; D is undetermined. The material sequenced was PBMCs. The TCR was taken from a man between 18 and 35 years old in good health and CMV-seronegative. CDR3 DNA sequence: TGTGCCAGCAGCTCGGGTGTCCCGGGAGGCTACACCTTC. Translated: CASSSGVPGGYTF.